This T cell receptor (beta chain) emerged from a study of OX40 agonist ivuxolimab in advanced cancers. Whole-study results and caveats: The investigators did not determine what antigen specificity the expanded peripheral T cells had.

To note about this clone: The antigen remains unidentified.

Germline V gene data show CDR1 as SGHRS and CDR2 as YFSETQ. The CDR3 has 15 amino acids. Unmatched junction bases numbered 3, after V lost 4 bases and J lost 7 bases. TCRdb's table, derived via immunoSEQ multiplex PCR, lists solely in-frame clones and lacks some. In the table there are roughly 20,000 clones, over 75% of which are singletons. The chain links TRBV5-1 to TRBJ1-6; 12 bases line up with TRBD1. The source is an adult with an advanced solid tumor such as melanoma, head and neck, liver or kidney cancer. The sequences come from CD4+ or CD8+ T cells sorted from blood, collected in a trial of the OX40 agonist ivuxolimab. CDR3 nucleotides: TGCGCCAGCAGCACGGGGACAGGGGGCAATTCACCCCTCCACTTT. It specifies CASSTGTGGNSPLHF.